This T cell receptor beta chain was observed in a study of cytomegalovirus exposure and HLA in healthy donors. The PCR made use of 60 Vbeta and 13 Jbeta primers. Sequencing was performed with immunoSEQ multiplex PCR; in TCRdb, only in-frame clones are kept and a portion is missing. Of around 120,000 clones in the sample, around two thirds were seen once. The CDR3 length is 14 residues. Trimming removed 1 base at V and 8 bases at J, with 14 bases between. The germline CDR1 and CDR2 sequences are MDHEN and SYDVKM. Comments on this clone: Distinct nucleotide sequences in the sample also encode this CDR3.

Material for sequencing was PBMCs. The TCR sequence derives from a woman aged 40 to 50 in good health and CMV-seropositive. The chain employs TRBV28 and TRBJ1-1; a possible D gene is TRBD1 (5 bases). CDR3 protein: CASSLLVGAGEAFF. The CDR3 bases are TGTGCCAGCAGTTTATTGGTTGGGGCAGGGGAAGCTTTCTTT.